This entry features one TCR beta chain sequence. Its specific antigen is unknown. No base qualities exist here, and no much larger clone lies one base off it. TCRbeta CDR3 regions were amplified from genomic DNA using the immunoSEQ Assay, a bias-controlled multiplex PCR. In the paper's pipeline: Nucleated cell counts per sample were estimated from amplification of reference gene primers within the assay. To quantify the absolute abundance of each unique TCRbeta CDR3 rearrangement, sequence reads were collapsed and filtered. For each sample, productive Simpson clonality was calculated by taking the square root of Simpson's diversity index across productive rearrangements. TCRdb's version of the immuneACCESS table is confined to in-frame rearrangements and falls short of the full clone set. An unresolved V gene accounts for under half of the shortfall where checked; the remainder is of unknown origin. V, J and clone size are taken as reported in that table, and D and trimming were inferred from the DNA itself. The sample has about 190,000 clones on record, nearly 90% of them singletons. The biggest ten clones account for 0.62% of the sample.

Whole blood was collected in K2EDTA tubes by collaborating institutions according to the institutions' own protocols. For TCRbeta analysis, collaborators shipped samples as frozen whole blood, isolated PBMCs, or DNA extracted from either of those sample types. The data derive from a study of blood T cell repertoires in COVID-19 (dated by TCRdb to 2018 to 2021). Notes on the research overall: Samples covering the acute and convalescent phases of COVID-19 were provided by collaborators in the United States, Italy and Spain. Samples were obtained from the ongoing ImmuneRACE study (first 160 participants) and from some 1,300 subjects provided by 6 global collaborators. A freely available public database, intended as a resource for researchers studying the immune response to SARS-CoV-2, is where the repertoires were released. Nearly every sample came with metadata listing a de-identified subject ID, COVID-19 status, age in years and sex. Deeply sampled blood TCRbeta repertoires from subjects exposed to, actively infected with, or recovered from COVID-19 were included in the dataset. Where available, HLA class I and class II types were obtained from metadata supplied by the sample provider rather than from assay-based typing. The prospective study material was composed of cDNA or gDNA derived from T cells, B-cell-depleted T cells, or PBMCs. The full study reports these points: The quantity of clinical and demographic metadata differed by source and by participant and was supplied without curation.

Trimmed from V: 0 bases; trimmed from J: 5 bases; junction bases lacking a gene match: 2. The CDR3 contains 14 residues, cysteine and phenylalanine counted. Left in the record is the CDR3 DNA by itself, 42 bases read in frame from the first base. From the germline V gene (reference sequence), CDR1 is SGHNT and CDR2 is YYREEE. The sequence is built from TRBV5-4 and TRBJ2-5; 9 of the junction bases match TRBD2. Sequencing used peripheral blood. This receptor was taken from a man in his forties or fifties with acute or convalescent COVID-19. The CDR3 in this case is CASSLVAGAETQYF. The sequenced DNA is TGTGCCAGCAGCTTGGTAGCGGGGGCGGAGACCCAGTACTTC.